This T cell receptor beta chain was sequenced in a study of Ad26.COV2.S vaccination and SARS-CoV-2 variants. Study information: The donor belonged to the COV1001 Ad26.COV2.S trial arm. In the study, Ad26.COV2.S was injected intramuscularly once, or twice 56 days apart. Whole-study results and caveats: Placebo recipients had lower spike-specific TCR breadth than vaccine recipients.

To note about this clone: Antigen unknown.

The CDR3 loop spans 12 amino acids. Germline V gives CDR1 DFQATT, CDR2 SNEGSKA (reference sequence). Trimming removed 3 bases from V and 5 bases from J, with 11 bases in between. The treatment was: roughly 20 received Ad26.COV2.S at low or high dose, single or two shots; roughly five received placebo; per-sample allocation not given. Specimen acquisition occurred on day 63 following the initial vaccine or placebo injection. An Ad26 vector expressing Wuhan-strain SARS-CoV-2 spike constituted the vaccine. Measured with immunoSEQ multiplex PCR; TCRdb has only the in-frame clones, and not every one. There are 440,000 or so clones in the sample; around 90% occur only once, and more than 3.5% lies in the top ten.

The chain recombines TRBV20-1 with TRBJ2-7, with a tentative D call TRBD2 (5 bases). The sequence was obtained from a person between 18 and 60 years old who received the Ad26.COV2.S COVID-19 vaccine or a placebo. The sequenced sample was peripheral blood, obtained in a trial of Ad26.COV2.S vaccine versus placebo. In nucleotides, the CDR3 is TGCAGTGCTAGTTGGTTGCGGGACGAGCAGTACTTC. This encodes CSASWLRDEQYF.